This TCR beta chain came from a study of blood T cell repertoires in COVID-19 (dated by TCRdb to about 2020). At the level of the whole study: Collaborator samples came from the United States, Italy and Spain and covered acute and convalescent phases of COVID-19. The prospective study material was composed of cDNA or gDNA derived from T cells, B-cell-depleted T cells, or PBMCs. The dataset comprised deeply sampled blood TCRbeta repertoires from subjects exposed to, actively infected with, or recovered from COVID-19. The repertoires were released in a freely available public database meant as a resource for research on the immune response to SARS-CoV-2. Samples were obtained from the ongoing ImmuneRACE study (first 160 participants) and from about 1,300 subjects provided by 6 global collaborators. Nearly every sample came with metadata listing a de-identified subject ID, COVID-19 status, age in years and sex. HLA class I and class II types, where available, came from metadata supplied by the sample provider rather than from assay-based typing.

TCRbeta CDR3 regions were amplified from genomic DNA by means of the immunoSEQ Assay, a bias-controlled multiplex PCR. For the original study's pipeline: Nucleated cell counts per sample were estimated from amplification of reference gene primers within the assay. To quantify the absolute abundance of each unique TCRbeta CDR3 rearrangement, sequence reads were collapsed and filtered. Productive Simpson clonality was computed per sample as the square root of Simpson's diversity index over productive rearrangements. This immuneACCESS table, as held by TCRdb, lists in-frame sequences with V and J called but not all clones. Of the missing ones, under half trace to an unresolved V gene in checked studies; the others have no known cause. V and J calls and clone size are copied from that table; D and trimming were computed from the DNA. In all, the sample holds about 120,000 clones, and over 75% of those were seen once. The ten largest clonotypes hold approximately 10% of the sample.

As concerns this clone: Which antigen it targets is not known. No base quality information exists; no much larger clone differs at one position.

The full study reports these points: The quantity of clinical and demographic metadata differed by source and by participant and was supplied without curation.

Each collaborating institution followed its own protocols to collect whole blood in K2EDTA tubes. Collaborator samples were shipped for TCRbeta analysis as frozen whole blood, isolated PBMCs, or DNA extracted from either sample type. The junction shows trimming of 0 bases on V and 7 bases on J, plus 4 bases between the germline ends. The CDR3 holds 11 amino acids from the cysteine to the phenylalanine. The entry retains the CDR3 DNA only, 33 bases that are in frame from base 1. CDR1 and CDR2, per the germline V gene, are SGHTS and YDEGEE. The sequenced sample was peripheral blood. This clonotype was sampled from an older man with acute or convalescent COVID-19. This chain is built from TRBV5-8 and TRBJ1-1; no D segment can be confidently identified. The bases are TGTGCCAGCAGCTTGGCCGTTGAAGCTTTCTTT. This is translated as CASSLAVEAFF.